This TCR beta chain is from a study of OX40 agonist ivuxolimab in advanced cancers. Produced via immunoSEQ multiplex PCR; TCRdb's table is partial and in-frame only. The sample has 45,000 to 55,000 clones, 83% seen once. This CDR3 comprises 16 residues. The germline V gene has CDR1 MNHNS and CDR2 SASEGT. V lost 1 base, J lost 6 bases, and 16 bases lay in between. The chain recombines TRBV6-1 with TRBJ2-1; D is unclear. The material sequenced was CD4+ or CD8+ T cells sorted from blood, taken in a trial of the OX40 agonist ivuxolimab. This clonotype was sampled from an adult with an advanced solid tumor such as melanoma, head and neck, liver or kidney cancer. As DNA, the CDR3 is TGTGCCAGCAGTGAAGATTTTTGGGTTATGGGCAATGAGCAGTTCTTC. Translation gives CASSEDFWVMGNEQFF.